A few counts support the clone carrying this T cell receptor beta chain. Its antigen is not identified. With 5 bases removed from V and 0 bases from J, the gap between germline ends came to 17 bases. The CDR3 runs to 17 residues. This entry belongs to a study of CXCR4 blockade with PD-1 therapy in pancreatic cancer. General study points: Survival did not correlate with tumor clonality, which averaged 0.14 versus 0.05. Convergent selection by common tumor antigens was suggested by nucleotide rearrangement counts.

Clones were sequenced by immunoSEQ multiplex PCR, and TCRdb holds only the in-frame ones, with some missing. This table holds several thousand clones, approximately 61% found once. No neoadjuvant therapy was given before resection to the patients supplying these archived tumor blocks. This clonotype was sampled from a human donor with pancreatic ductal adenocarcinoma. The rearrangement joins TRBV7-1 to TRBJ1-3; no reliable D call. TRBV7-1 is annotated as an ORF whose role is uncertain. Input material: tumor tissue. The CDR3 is CASSPPTTSGSGNTIYF. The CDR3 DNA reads TGTGCCAGCAGCCCCCCGACCACGTCGGGCTCTGGAAACACCATATATTTT.